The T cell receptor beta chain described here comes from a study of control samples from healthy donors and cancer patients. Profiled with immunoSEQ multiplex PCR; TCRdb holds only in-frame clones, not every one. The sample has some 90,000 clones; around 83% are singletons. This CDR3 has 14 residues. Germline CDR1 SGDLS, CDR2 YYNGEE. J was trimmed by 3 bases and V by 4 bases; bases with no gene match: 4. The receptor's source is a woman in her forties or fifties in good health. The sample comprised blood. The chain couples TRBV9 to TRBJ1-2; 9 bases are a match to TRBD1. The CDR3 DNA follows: TGTGCCAGCAGCCCGACAGGGGGTGACTATGGCTACACCTTC. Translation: CASSPTGGDYGYTF. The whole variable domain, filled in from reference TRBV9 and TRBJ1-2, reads DSGVTQTPKHLITATGQRVTLRCSPRSGDLSVYWYQQSLDQGLQFLIQYYNGEERAKGNILERFSAQQFPDLHSELNLSSLELGDSALYFCASSPTGGDYGYTFGSGTRLTVV.